The 27 T cell receptor beta chains given below trace back to one sample, sequenced in a study of blood T cells in healthy people across ages. A J-beta primer mix and a sample-barcoded 5' primer were used in a second PCR of about 7 to 11 cycles. One entry per CDR3 protein results from TCRdb running MiXCR on the 5' RACE reads. The table lists 1.4 million to 1.5 million distinct CDR3 sequences, roughly 45% of them singletons. Sample: blood. The receptor source for this set is a woman between 18 and 30 years old in good health.

The V gene is TRBV7-2, the J gene TRBJ2-7; no firm D call. TRBJ2-5 explains the end of the DNA better; the J call may be wrong. CDR3 length equals 16 residues. Germline CDR1 reads SGHTA; CDR2 reads FQGNSA. The CDR3 DNA sequence: TGTGCCAGCAGTATAAGCCGAGTCGGGCCTGGAGAGACCCAGTACTTC. Translation gives CASSISRVGPGETQYF.

This clonotype has a single count. The chain couples TRBV10-3 to TRBJ1-2; 9 bases match TRBD1. This CDR3 has 17 amino acids. The V gene's germline CDR1 is ENHRY and CDR2 SYGVKD. The junction had 12 bases not matched to a gene; V was cut back by 4 bases and J by 3 bases. The CDR3 protein is CAISGSPETGGDYGYTF. DNA for the CDR3: TGTGCCATCAGTGGGTCCCCCGAGACAGGGGGAGACTATGGCTACACCTTC.

This clonotype was detected a few times. The V gene is TRBV5-1, the J gene TRBJ2-4, with a possible D match to TRBD1 (5 bases). The germline CDR1 and CDR2 sequences are SGHRS and YFSETQ. The CDR3 is 17 residues long. Trimming stripped 4 bases from V and 3 bases from J, with 20 bases between. CDR3 coding DNA: TGCGCCAGCAGCAGCCTGGCAGGGTTGATGGACAAAAACATTCAGTACTTC. Protein product: CASSSLAGLMDKNIQYF.

This clonotype came up once. CDR3 region: CSAHHLAGGDTQYF. The CDR3 nucleotides read TGCAGTGCCCATCACCTAGCGGGAGGGGATACGCAGTATTTT. J is TRBJ2-3 and V is TRBV20-1; 12 bases map to TRBD2. Germline V gives CDR1 DFQATT, CDR2 SNEGSKA (reference sequence). V lost 6 bases, J lost 6 bases, and 7 bases stayed unmatched. CDR3 size: 14 residues.

The chain employs TRBV25-1 and TRBJ2-5; 10 positions match TRBD2. This CDR3 region has 17 residues. Germline trimming cut 8 bases from V and 11 bases from J; bases unmatched to any gene: 23. Germline V gives CDR1 MGHDK, CDR2 SYGVNS. For the CDR3, the DNA is TGTGCCAGCCCAAACGGCCGTCTAGCGGGAGACGCGGGTGAGCAGTACTTC. This sequence encodes CASPNGRLAGDAGEQYF. Together with reference TRBV25-1 and TRBJ2-5, the CDR3 gives the full variable domain: EADIYQTPRYLVIGTGKKITLECSQTMGHDKMYWYQQDPGMELHLIHYSYGVNSTEKGDLSSESTVSRIRTEHFPLTLESARPSHTSQYLCASPNGRLAGDAGEQYFGPGTRLLVL.

CDR3 in amino acids: CASTLSSGDRGTYEQYF. CDR3 in DNA: TGTGCCAGCACCCTCTCTTCCGGAGACAGGGGTACCTACGAGCAGTACTTC. The V call is TRBV27, the J call TRBJ2-7; 8 nucleotides agree with TRBD1. Germline lookup yields CDR1 MNHEY and CDR2 SMNVEV (reference sequence). This CDR3 spans 17 amino acids. J lost 2 bases, V lost 7 bases, and 16 bases had no gene match.

The rearrangement links TRBV20-1 to TRBJ2-1, with D maybe TRBD1 (6 bases). The J call is doubtful: the DNA matches TRBJ2-7 better. The V gene's germline CDR1 is DFQATT and CDR2 SNEGSKA (reference sequence). CDR3 size: 15 residues. The CDR3: CSALTTGTTYNEQYF. Written as DNA, the CDR3 is TGCAGTGCCCTTACAACAGGGACGACCTACAATGAGCAGTACTTC.

This chain joins TRBV28 and TRBJ2-4; 8 nucleotides line up with TRBD1. The junction had 9 bases not matched to a gene; V was cut back by 4 bases and J by 4 bases. Looked up from germline, CDR1 is MDHEN and CDR2 is SYDVKM. The CDR3 runs to 16 residues. The CDR3 DNA reads TGTGCCAGCAGTTCCGACCCCCGGACAGGGAAAAACATTCAGTACTTC. Residues: CASSSDPRTGKNIQYF.

This chain links TRBV4-1 with TRBJ2-1; perhaps TRBD2 as D (5 bases). Trimming removed 3 bases from V and 2 bases from J, with 14 bases in between. Per the germline V gene, CDR1 is MGHRA and CDR2 is YSYEKL. The CDR3 contains 16 residues. The CDR3 is CASSHGRTGAYNEQFF. The CDR3 nucleotides read TGCGCCAGCAGCCATGGGCGAACCGGGGCCTACAATGAGCAGTTCTTC.

The chain couples TRBV20-1 to TRBJ2-4; D gene uncertain. The J call is uncertain, as TRBJ2-7 better fits the DNA end. The CDR3 consists of 14 residues. Germline V lookup: CDR1 DFQATT, CDR2 SNEGSKA (reference sequence). CDR3 loop: CSAEPRGGPYEQYF. DNA for the CDR3: TGCAGTGCCGAACCGCGTGGCGGCCCCTACGAGCAGTACTTC.

In its sample, this clonotype was seen a few times. The rearrangement joins TRBV6-6 to TRBJ2-7; D might be TRBD1 or TRBD2, each matching 5 bases. From germline, CDR1 is MNHNY and CDR2 SVGAGI (reference sequence). CDR3 length: 15 residues. The V and J ends lost 2 bases and 0 bases respectively, with 11 bases between them. The CDR3 spells CASSYEGSNSYEQYF. CDR3 DNA sequence: TGTGCCAGCAGTTACGAGGGGTCGAACTCCTACGAGCAGTACTTC.

This clonotype was counted once. The CDR3: CASSLSTVEGYTF. The CDR3 bases are TGTGCCAGCAGCTTATCGACGGTGGAGGGCTACACCTTC. The chain has TRBV7-8 and TRBJ1-2; D gene unclear. The ends were cut back, 2 bases at V and 8 bases at J, with 12 bases in the middle. CDR3 length: 13 residues. Germline lookup yields CDR1 SGHVS and CDR2 FQNEAQ. Full variable domain (outside the CDR3, taken from reference TRBV7-8 and TRBJ1-2): GAGVSQSPRYKVAKRGQDVALRCDPISGHVSLFWYQQALGQGPEFLTYFQNEAQLDKSGLPSDRFFAERPEGSVSTLKIQRTQQEDSAVYLCASSLSTVEGYTFGSGTRLTVV.

This clonotype was recorded only once. The chain uses TRBV7-2 and TRBJ2-1, with 7 bases matching TRBD2. This CDR3 is built from 16 residues. The trim removed 1 base at V and 2 bases at J, leaving 5 bases unmatched. The germline gives CDR1 SGHTA, CDR2 FQGNSA. The CDR3: CASSLVSGSPYNEQFF. CDR3 nucleotide sequence: TGTGCCAGCAGCTTAGTTAGCGGGTCCCCCTACAATGAGCAGTTCTTC. Drawing the rest from reference TRBV7-2 and TRBJ2-1, the complete variable domain is GAGVSQSPSNKVTEKGKDVELRCDPISGHTALYWYRQSLGQGLEFLIYFQGNSAPDKSGLPSDRFSAERTGGSVSTLTIQRTQQEDSAVYLCASSLVSGSPYNEQFFGPGTRLTVL.

The chain combines TRBV10-2 with TRBJ2-5, with D unresolved. CDR1 is WSHSY, CDR2 SAAADI, per germline. V lost 0 bases to trimming and J lost 4 bases, with 9 bases between them. The CDR3 length is 14 residues. As DNA, the CDR3 is TGCGCCAGCAGTGAGTCAAGCCCCCGAGAGACCCAGTACTTC. Its translation is CASSESSPRETQYF.

The chain links TRBV15 to TRBJ1-2, with D uncertain. V dropped 1 base and J dropped 8 bases, with 14 bases sitting between them. Germline loops: CDR1 LNHNV, CDR2 YYDKDF (reference sequence). The CDR3 extends over 14 amino acids. The CDR3: CATSRALGLEGYTF. The CDR3 DNA is TGTGCCACCAGCAGAGCTCTGGGATTGGAGGGCTACACCTTC.

The V and J genes are TRBV10-3 and TRBJ1-5; D gene unclear. Per germline, CDR1 ENHRY and CDR2 SYGVKD. The CDR3 spans 14 residues. Trimming pared 4 bases from V and 0 bases from J, leaving 7 bases between. Written as DNA, the CDR3 is TGTGCCATCAGTGTTTCGGATAGCAATCAGCCCCAGCATTTT. Protein product: CAISVSDSNQPQHF.

This clonotype was counted only a few times. The chain links TRBV10-3 to TRBJ2-1; D is unresolved. Germline CDR1 reads ENHRY; CDR2 reads SYGVKD. V was clipped by 10 bases and J by 5 bases, with 15 bases between them. CDR3 size: 13 residues. The CDR3 nucleotides are TGTGCCAGCCTAACTGGACGGGACAATGAGCAGTTCTTC. Translation: CASLTGRDNEQFF.

This clonotype was recorded a few times. This chain connects TRBV7-2 to TRBJ2-1; the match to TRBD2 covers 8 bases. Germline V gene data show CDR1 as SGHTA and CDR2 as FQGNSA. V gave up 1 base and J gave up 6 bases; unmatched junction bases: 8. CDR3 size: 16 residues. As DNA, the CDR3 is TGTGCCAGCAGCTTAGGAGTCGGACTAGCCCGCAATGAGCAGTTCTTC. Protein product: CASSLGVGLARNEQFF. The whole variable domain, filled in from reference TRBV7-2 and TRBJ2-1, reads GAGVSQSPSNKVTEKGKDVELRCDPISGHTALYWYRQSLGQGLEFLIYFQGNSAPDKSGLPSDRFSAERTGGSVSTLTIQRTQQEDSAVYLCASSLGVGLARNEQFFGPGTRLTVL.

Here the CDR3 reads CASSASGFQPQHF. CDR3 DNA sequence: TGTGCCAGCAGCGCGAGTGGGTTTCAGCCCCAGCATTTT. The chain recombines TRBV7-2 with TRBJ1-5; D is unclear. Trimming removed 5 bases from V and 6 bases from J, with 11 bases in between. The CDR3 runs 13 residues. The germline V gene encodes CDR1 SGHTA and CDR2 FQGNSA.

This chain uses TRBV5-1 with TRBJ2-3; 10 bases are a match to TRBD1. The J segment lost 2 bases and the V segment lost 4 bases, leaving 16 bases of the junction unmatched. This CDR3 has 19 amino acids. Germline assignment: CDR1 SGHRS and CDR2 YFSETQ. In DNA, the CDR3 is TGCGCCAGCAGCCTTAAGACCGGGACAGGGGCTTCCTACACAGATACGCAGTATTTT. Amino acids: CASSLKTGTGASYTDTQYF. The whole variable domain, remainder taken from reference TRBV5-1 and TRBJ2-3, is KAGVTQTPRYLIKTRGQQVTLSCSPISGHRSVSWYQQTPGQGLQFLFEYFSETQRNKGNFPGRFSGRQFSNSRSEMNVSTLELGDSALYLCASSLKTGTGASYTDTQYFGPGTRLTVL.

This clonotype was observed a few times. The chain has TRBV7-6 and TRBJ2-1, with 9 bases identical to TRBD2. CDR1 is SGHVS and CDR2 is FNYEAQ in the germline V gene. CDR3 length equals 17 residues. With 2 bases clipped from V and 5 bases from J, the junction kept 10 bases outside the gene matches. DNA of the CDR3: TGTGCCAGCAGCTTATACCGGTCTAGCGGGAAGAACAATGAGCAGTTCTTC. Its protein is CASSLYRSSGKNNEQFF.

J is TRBJ1-1 and V is TRBV13; no clear D gene. The CDR3 has 15 amino acids. CDR1 is PRHDT, CDR2 FYEKMQ, per germline (reference sequence). With 3 bases removed from V and 0 bases from J, the gap between germline ends came to 11 bases. CDR3 amino acids: CASSFDAVVNTEAFF. The CDR3 nucleotides read TGTGCCAGCAGCTTCGACGCTGTAGTGAACACTGAAGCTTTCTTT. The complete variable domain, with remaining parts taken from reference TRBV13 and TRBJ1-1, reads AAGVIQSPRHLIKEKRETATLKCYPIPRHDTVYWYQQGPGQDPQFLISFYEKMQSDKGSIPDRFSAQQFSDYHSELNMSSLELGDSALYFCASSFDAVVNTEAFFGQGTRLTVV.

As to this clonotype: An end of the junction does not agree with germline; a read error may underlie this. V is TRBV28 and J is TRBJ2-2; TRBD2 matches 7 bases. Germline lookup yields CDR1 MDHEN and CDR2 SYDVKM. The CDR3 contains 17 residues. This CDR3 is CVSSLPSGRSNTGELFF. The CDR3 DNA follows: TGTGTCAGCAGTTTGCCTAGCGGCCGCTCCAACACCGGGGAGCTGTTTTTT.

The table lists this clonotype with many counts. J is TRBJ1-2 and V is TRBV29-1; D may be TRBD1 (5 bases). V was cut by 2 bases and J by 3 bases, with 10 bases left in between. The CDR3 consists of 13 residues. The germline V gene encodes CDR1 SQVTM and CDR2 ANQGSEA. The CDR3 bases are TGCAGCGTTGAAAGGGGTTACGACTATGGCTACACCTTC. Translated, it gives CSVERGYDYGYTF.

The chain joins TRBV2 to TRBJ2-1; 14 nucleotides agree with TRBD2. Germline V CDR1 and CDR2: SNHLY, FYNNEI. The length of the CDR3 is 20 residues. V gave up 8 bases and J gave up 1 base; unmatched junction bases: 16. CDR3: CASATPGTSGGRGSYNEQFF. As DNA, the CDR3 is TGTGCCAGCGCAACCCCCGGGACTAGCGGGGGCCGGGGATCCTACAATGAGCAGTTCTTC.

This clonotype was seen a handful of times. J is TRBJ1-4 and V is TRBV7-9; D is perhaps TRBD1 (6 bases). V was cut by 5 bases and J by 4 bases, with 14 bases left in between. CDR1 and CDR2 from the germline V gene are SEHNR and FQNEAQ (reference sequence). The CDR3 has 15 amino acids. This CDR3 reads CASSPYGTSNEKLFF. CDR3 in DNA: TGTGCCAGCAGCCCTTACGGGACAAGTAATGAAAAACTGTTTTTT.

This clonotype was counted only a few times. The V call is TRBV7-2, the J call TRBJ2-1, with TRBD2 identical over 8 bases. The CDR3 length is 14 residues. CDR1 is SGHTA, CDR2 FQGNSA, per germline. V dropped 5 bases and J dropped 6; count of bases not matched to a gene: 6. The CDR3 DNA is TGTGCCAGCAGCGAAGGACTAGCTTCCAATGAGCAGTTCTTC. Translation: CASSEGLASNEQFF.